This record looks at one TCR beta chain sequence and its context. The target antigen is unknown. The data are from a study of cytomegalovirus exposure and HLA in healthy donors. Looked up from germline, CDR1 is SGHAT and CDR2 is FQNNGV. The CDR3 extends over 14 amino acids. With V trimmed by 5 bases and J by 6 bases, 6 bases remained unmatched. Study-wide results and caveats: One variant, a missense change in DCLRE1C, was linked in a later analysis to TCR beta V- and J-gene trimming. For most TCR beta V segments, an earlier analysis put the productive rate at about 90% or about 30% of the time. Presence/absence analyses supposed approximately even sequencing depth among donors.

60 Vbeta and 13 Jbeta primers were used in PCR. The repertoire was sequenced with immunoSEQ multiplex PCR; TCRdb's copy has only in-frame clones and lacks some. The sample has some 180,000 clones; around 76% are singletons. The sequence came from a man aged 25 to 40 in good health and CMV-seronegative. The chain combines TRBV11-2 with TRBJ1-2; 10 bases line up with TRBD1. Sequences were obtained from PBMCs. The CDR3 is CASSTSDRGHGYTF. For the CDR3, the DNA is TGTGCCAGCAGCACCTCCGACAGGGGGCATGGCTACACCTTC.